This is a list of T cell receptor beta chains from one sample in a study of patients and donors after allogeneic stem cell transplantation. TCRdb passed the RT-PCR reads through MiXCR, listing each CDR3 protein once. Of about 200,000 distinct CDR3 sequences in the sample, more than 35% are singletons; the top ten hold 25% to 35%. The sequenced material came from blood, either unsorted or a sorted T cell fraction (not recorded which). All receptors come from a human donor who was either an allogeneic HSCT recipient or a stem cell or donor lymphocyte infusion donor (not recorded which). It is not recorded whose cells these are; they may come from a transplant donor. Each CDR3 is given without its conserved first and last residue. Fields, in order: J gene, V gene, CDR3 protein.

TRBJ2-3,TRBV5-1,ASSWEWTAREDTQY
TRBJ1-1,TRBV4-3,ASSQELNRMNTEAF
TRBJ2-1,TRBV7-2,ASSLGVAHFTYNEQF
TRBJ1-1,TRBV14,ASSEWGRGTEAF
TRBJ1-1,TRBV10-3,AISPGGAEAF
TRBJ2-1,TRBV3-1,ASSQVETPKGEQF
TRBJ2-2,TRBV6-5,ASRQTQGSGELF
TRBJ2-7,TRBV5-1,ASSSVHEQY
TRBJ2-2,TRBV7-9,ASSLDGNTGELF
TRBJ1-6,TRBV11-2,ASSLRSQPANSPLH
TRBJ2-7,TRBV12-3/TRBV12-4,ASSFGGVEQY
TRBJ1-2,TRBV3-1,ASSPRHWDTNGYT
TRBJ2-1,TRBV11-1,ASSSPLAGGNNEQF
TRBJ2-7,TRBV27,ASSLESSFSYEQY
TRBJ2-7,TRBV21-1,ASSYFSSYEQY
TRBJ1-3,TRBV12-3/TRBV12-4,ASSPHVHSGNTIY
TRBJ2-3,TRBV7-3,ASSKRGATSTDTQY
TRBJ1-5,TRBV4-3,ASSQDDRDNQPQH
TRBJ2-1,TRBV4-2,ASSLEEAGVNEQF
TRBJ1-1,TRBV4-1,ASSQVIQKVRAPTEAF
TRBJ1-1,TRBV15,ATYKPGTEAF
TRBJ2-7,TRBV20-1,SGETRLEQY
TRBJ1-2,TRBV12-3/TRBV12-4,AIQTDGNYGYT
TRBJ2-7,TRBV21-1,ASSLPEFEPGHDSYEQY